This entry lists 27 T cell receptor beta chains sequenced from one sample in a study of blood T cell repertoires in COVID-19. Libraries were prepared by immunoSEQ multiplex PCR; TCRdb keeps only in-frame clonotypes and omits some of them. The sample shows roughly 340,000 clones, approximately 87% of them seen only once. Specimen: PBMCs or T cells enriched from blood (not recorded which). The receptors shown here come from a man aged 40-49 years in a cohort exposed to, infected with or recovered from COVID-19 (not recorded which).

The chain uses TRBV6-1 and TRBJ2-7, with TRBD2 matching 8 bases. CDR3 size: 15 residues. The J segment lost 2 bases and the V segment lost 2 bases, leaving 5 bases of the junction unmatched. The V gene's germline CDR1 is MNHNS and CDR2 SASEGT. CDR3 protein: CASSEPGLVAYEQYF. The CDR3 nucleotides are TGTGCCAGCAGTGAACCGGGACTAGTCGCCTACGAGCAGTACTTC.

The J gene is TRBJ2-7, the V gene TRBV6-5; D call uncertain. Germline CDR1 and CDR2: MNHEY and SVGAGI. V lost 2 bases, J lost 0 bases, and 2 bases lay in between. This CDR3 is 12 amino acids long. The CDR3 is CASSYHSYEQYF. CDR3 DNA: TGTGCCAGCAGTTACCACTCCTACGAGCAGTACTTC.

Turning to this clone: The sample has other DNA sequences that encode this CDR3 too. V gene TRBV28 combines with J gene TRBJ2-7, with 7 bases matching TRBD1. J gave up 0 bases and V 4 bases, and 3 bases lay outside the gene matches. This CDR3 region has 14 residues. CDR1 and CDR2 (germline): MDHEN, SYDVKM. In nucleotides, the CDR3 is TGTGCCAGCAGTTCGGGACAGAGCTCCTACGAGCAGTACTTC. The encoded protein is CASSSGQSSYEQYF.

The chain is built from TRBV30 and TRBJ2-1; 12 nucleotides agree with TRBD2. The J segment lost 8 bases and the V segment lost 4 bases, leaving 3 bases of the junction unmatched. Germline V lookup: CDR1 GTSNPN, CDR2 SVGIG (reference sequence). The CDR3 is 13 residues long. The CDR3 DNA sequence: TGTGCCTGGACTAGCGGGAGGGGGGATGAGCAGTTCTTC. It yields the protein CAWTSGRGDEQFF.

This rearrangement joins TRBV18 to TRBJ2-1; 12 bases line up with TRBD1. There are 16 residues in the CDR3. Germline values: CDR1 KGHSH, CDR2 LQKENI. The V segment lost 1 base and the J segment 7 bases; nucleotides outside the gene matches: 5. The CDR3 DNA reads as TGTGCCAGCTCACCACTGGGACAGGGGGCAGATAATGAGCAGTTCTTC. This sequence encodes CASSPLGQGADNEQFF.

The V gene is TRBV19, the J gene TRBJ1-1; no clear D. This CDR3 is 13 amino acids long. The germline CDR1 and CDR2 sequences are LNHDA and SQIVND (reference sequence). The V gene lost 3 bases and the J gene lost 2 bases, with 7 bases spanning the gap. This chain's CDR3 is CASSMRENTEAFF. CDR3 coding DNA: TGTGCCAGTAGTATGAGGGAAAACACTGAAGCTTTCTTT.

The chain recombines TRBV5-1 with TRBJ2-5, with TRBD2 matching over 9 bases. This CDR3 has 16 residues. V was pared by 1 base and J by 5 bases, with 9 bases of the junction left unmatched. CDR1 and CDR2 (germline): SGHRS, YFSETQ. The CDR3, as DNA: TGCGCCAGCAGCTTGACTAGCGGGCCCCCGAGGGAGACCCAGTACTTC. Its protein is CASSLTSGPPRETQYF.

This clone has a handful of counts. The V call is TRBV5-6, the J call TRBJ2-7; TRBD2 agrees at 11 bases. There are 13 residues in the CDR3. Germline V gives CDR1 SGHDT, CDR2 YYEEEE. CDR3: CASSLGTSGPLRV. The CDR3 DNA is TGTGCCAGCAGCCTAGGGACTAGCGGCCCCCTCCGGGTC.

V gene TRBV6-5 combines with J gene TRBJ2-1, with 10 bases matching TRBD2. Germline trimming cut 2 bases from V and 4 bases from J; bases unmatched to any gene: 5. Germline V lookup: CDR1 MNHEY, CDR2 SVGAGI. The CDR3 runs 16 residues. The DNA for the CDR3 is TGTGCCAGCAGTTACCTTAGCGGGAGGCGATACAATGAGCAGTTCTTC. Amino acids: CASSYLSGRRYNEQFF.

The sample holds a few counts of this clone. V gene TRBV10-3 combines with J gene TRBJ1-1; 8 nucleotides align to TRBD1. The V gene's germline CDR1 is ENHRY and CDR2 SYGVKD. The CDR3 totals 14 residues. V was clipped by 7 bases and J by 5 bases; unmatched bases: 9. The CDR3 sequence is CAITTDRGGTEAFF. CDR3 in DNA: TGTGCCATCACCACTGACAGGGGAGGGACTGAAGCTTTCTTT.

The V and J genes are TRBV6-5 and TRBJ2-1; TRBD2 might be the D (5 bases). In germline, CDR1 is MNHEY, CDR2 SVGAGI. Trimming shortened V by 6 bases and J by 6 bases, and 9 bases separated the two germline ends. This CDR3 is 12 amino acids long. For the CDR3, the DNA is TGTGCCAGCAGCACTAGAGCCAATGAGCAGTTCTTC. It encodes CASSTRANEQFF.

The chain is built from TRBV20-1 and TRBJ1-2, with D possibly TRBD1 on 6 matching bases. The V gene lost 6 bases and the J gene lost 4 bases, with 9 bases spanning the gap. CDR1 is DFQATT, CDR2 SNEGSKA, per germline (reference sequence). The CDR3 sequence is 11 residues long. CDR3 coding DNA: TGCAGTGCCCCAGGGGTCTATGGCTACACCTTC. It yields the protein CSAPGVYGYTF.

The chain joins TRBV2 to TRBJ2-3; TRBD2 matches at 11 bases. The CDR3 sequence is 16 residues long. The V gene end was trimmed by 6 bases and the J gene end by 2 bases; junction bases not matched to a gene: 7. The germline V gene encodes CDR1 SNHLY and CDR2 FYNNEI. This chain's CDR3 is CASRGPGLADTDTQYF. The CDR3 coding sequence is TGTGCCAGCAGGGGACCGGGACTAGCGGACACAGATACGCAGTATTTT.

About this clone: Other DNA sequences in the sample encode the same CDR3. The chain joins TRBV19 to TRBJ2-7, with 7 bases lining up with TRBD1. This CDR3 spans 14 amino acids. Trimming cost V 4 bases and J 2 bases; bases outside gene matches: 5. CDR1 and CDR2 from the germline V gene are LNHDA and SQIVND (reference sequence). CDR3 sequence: CASSRDSLTYEQYF. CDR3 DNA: TGTGCCAGTAGTAGGGACAGTCTAACCTACGAGCAGTACTTC.

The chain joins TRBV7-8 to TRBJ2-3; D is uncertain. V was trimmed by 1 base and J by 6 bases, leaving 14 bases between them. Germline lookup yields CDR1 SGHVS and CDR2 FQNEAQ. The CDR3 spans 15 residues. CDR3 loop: CASSLEKLRHDTQYF. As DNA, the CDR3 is TGTGCCAGCAGCTTAGAGAAACTGAGGCATGATACGCAGTATTTT.

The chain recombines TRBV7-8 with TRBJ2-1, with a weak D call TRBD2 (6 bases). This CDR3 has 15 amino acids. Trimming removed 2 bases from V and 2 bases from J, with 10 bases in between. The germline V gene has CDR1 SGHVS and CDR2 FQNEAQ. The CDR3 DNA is TGTGCCAGCAGCTTACCTAGCGAAACCTACAATGAGCAGTTCTTC. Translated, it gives CASSLPSETYNEQFF.

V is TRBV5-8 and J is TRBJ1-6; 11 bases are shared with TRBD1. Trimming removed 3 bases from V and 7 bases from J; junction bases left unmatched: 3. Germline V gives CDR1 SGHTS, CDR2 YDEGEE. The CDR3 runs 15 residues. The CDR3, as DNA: TGTGCCAGCAGCTCCTGGACAGGGGGCAATTCACCCCTCCACTTT. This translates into CASSSWTGGNSPLHF.

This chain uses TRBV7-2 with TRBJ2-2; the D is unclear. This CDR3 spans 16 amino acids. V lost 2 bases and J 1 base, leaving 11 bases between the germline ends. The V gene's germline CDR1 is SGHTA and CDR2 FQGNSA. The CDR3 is CASSLNARRNTGELFF. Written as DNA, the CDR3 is TGTGCCAGCAGCTTAAATGCTCGGAGGAACACCGGGGAGCTGTTTTTT.

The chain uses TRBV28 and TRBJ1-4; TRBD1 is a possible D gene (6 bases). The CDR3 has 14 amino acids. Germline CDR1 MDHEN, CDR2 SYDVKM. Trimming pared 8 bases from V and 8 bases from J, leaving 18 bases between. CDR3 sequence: CASFAGALGEKLFF. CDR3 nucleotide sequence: TGTGCCAGCTTCGCAGGGGCCCTTGGAGAAAAACTGTTTTTT.

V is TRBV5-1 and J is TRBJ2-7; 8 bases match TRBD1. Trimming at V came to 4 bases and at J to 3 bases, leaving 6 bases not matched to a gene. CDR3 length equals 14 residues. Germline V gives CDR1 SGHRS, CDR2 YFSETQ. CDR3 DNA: TGCGCCAGCAGCGCGGGGACAGGAATCTACGAGCAGTACTTC. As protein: CASSAGTGIYEQYF.

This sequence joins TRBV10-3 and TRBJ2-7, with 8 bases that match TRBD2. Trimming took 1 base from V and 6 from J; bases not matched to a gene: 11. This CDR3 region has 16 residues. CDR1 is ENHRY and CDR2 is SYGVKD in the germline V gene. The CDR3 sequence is CAISEYSSGALAEQYF. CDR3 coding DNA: TGTGCCATCAGTGAGTATAGTAGCGGGGCCCTCGCCGAGCAGTACTTC.

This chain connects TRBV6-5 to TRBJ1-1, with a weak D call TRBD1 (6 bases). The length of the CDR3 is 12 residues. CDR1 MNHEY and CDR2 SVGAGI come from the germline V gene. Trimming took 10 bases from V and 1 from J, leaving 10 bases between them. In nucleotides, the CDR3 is TGTGCCACAATACAGGGGAACACTGAAGCTTTCTTT. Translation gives CATIQGNTEAFF.

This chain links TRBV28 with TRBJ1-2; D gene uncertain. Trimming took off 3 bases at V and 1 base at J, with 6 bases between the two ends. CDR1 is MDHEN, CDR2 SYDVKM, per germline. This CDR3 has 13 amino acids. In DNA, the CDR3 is TGTGCCAGCAGTTTGGAGGGTAACTATGGCTACACCTTC. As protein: CASSLEGNYGYTF.

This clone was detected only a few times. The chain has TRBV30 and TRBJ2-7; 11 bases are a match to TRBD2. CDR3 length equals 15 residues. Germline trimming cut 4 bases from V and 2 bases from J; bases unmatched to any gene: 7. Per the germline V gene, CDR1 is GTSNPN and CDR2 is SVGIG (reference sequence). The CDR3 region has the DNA TGTGCCTGGACCCTTGGACTAGCGGGTCCCTACGAGCAGTACTTC. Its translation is CAWTLGLAGPYEQYF.

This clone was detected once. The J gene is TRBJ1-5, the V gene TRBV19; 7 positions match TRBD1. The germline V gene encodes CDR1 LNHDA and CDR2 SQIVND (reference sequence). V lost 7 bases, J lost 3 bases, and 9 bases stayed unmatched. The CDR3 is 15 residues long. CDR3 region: CASTPTGIPNQPQHF. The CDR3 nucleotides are TGTGCCAGTACACCGACAGGGATCCCCAATCAGCCCCAGCATTTT.

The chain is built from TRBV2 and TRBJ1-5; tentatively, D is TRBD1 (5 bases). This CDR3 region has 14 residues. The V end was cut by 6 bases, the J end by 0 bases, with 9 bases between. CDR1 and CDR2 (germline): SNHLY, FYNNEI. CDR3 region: CASSAGLSNQPQHF. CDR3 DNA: TGTGCCAGCAGCGCGGGACTTAGCAATCAGCCCCAGCATTTT. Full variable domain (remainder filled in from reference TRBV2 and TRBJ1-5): EPEVTQTPSHQVTQMGQEVILRCVPISNHLYFYWYRQILGQKVEFLVSFYNNEISEKSEIFDDQFSVERPDGSNFTLKIRSTKLEDSAMYFCASSAGLSNQPQHFGDGTRLSIL.

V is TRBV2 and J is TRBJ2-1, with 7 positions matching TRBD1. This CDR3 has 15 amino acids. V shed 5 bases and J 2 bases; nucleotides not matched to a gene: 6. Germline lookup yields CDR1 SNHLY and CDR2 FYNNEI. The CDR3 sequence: CASSPDRLTYNEQFF. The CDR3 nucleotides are TGTGCCAGCAGTCCGGACAGGCTAACCTACAATGAGCAGTTCTTC.